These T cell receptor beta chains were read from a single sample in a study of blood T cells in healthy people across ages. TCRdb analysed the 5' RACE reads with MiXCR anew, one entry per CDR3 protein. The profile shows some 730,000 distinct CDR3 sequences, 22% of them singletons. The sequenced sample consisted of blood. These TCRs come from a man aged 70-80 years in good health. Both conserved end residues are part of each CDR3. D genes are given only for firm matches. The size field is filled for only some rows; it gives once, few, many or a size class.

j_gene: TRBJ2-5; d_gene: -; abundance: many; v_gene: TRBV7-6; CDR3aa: CASSLALVDNQETQYF; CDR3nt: TGTGCCAGCAGCTTAGCGCTCGTGGACAACCAAGAGACCCAGTACTTC
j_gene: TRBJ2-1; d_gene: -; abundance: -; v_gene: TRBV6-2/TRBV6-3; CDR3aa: CASSTGEGVYNEQFF; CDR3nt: TGTGCCAGCAGTACTGGGGAGGGGGTATACAATGAGCAGTTCTTC
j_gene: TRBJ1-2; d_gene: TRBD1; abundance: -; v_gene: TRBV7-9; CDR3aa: CASSSGQFLYGYTF; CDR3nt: TGTGCCAGCAGCTCGGGACAGTTCCTTTATGGCTACACCTTC
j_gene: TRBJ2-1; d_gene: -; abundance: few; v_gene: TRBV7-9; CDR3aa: CASNPEGYEQFF; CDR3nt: TGTGCCAGCAACCCAGAGGGGTATGAGCAGTTCTTC
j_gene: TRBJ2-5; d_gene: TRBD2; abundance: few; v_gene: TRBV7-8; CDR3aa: CASSLFSGGQETQYF; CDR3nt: TGTGCCAGCAGCTTATTCAGCGGGGGGCAAGAGACCCAGTACTTC
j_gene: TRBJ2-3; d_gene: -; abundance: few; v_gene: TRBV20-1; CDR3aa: CSALDSTDTQYF; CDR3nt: TGCAGTGCTTTGGACTCCACAGATACGCAGTATTTT
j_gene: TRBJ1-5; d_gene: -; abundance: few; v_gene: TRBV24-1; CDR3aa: CATSDSGNSRSAQHF; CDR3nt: TGTGCCACCAGTGACTCCGGGAACAGTCGCTCGGCCCAGCATTTT
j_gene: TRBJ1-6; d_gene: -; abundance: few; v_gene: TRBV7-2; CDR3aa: CASSLVWAFDNSPLHF; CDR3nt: TGTGCCAGCAGCTTAGTTTGGGCCTTCGATAATTCACCCCTCCACTTT
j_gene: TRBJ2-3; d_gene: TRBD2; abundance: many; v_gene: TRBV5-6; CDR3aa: CASSFGLALDTQYF; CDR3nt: TGTGCCAGCAGTTTCGGACTAGCGCTCGATACGCAGTATTTT
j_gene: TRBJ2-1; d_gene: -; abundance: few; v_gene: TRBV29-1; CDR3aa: CSAASAAYNEQFF; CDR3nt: TGCAGCGCTGCTAGCGCCGCCTACAATGAGCAGTTCTTC
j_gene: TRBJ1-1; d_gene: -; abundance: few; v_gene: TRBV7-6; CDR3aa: CASSFLGDKAFF; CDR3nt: TGTGCCAGCAGCTTTTTGGGCGACAAAGCTTTCTTT
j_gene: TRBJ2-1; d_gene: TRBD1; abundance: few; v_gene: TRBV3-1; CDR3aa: CASAGTGVNEQFF; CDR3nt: TGTGCCAGCGCCGGGACAGGGGTCAATGAGCAGTTCTTC
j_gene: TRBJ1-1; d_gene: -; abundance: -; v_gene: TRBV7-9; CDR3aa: CASSRDGQQAEAFF; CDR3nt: TGTGCCAGCAGCCGAGACGGCCAGCAGGCTGAAGCTTTCTTT
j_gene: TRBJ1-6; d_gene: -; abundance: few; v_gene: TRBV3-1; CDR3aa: CASSPTPTAVYSPLHF; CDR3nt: TGTGCCAGCAGCCCCACCCCGACAGCAGTCTATTCACCCCTCCACTTT
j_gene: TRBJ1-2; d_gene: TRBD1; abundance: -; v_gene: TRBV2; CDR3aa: CASSELGTGVGYTF; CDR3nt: TGTGCCAGCAGTGAACTAGGGACAGGGGTCGGCTACACCTTC
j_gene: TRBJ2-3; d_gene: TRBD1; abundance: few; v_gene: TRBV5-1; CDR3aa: CASSYRGSGTDTQYF; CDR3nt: TGCGCCAGCAGCTACAGGGGTTCCGGCACAGATACGCAGTATTTT
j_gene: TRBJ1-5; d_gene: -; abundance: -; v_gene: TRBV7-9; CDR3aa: CASSPDAYSNQPQHF; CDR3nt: TGTGCCAGCAGCCCAGATGCGTATAGCAATCAGCCCCAGCATTTT
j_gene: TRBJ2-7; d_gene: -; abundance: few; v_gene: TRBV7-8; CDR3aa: CASSAGQFAYEQYF; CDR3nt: TGTGCCAGCAGCGCGGGACAGTTTGCCTACGAGCAGTACTTC
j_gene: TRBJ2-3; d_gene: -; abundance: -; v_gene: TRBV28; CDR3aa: CASSLVTTQSTDTQYF; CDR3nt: TGTGCCAGCAGTTTAGTGACTACCCAGAGCACAGATACGCAGTATTTT
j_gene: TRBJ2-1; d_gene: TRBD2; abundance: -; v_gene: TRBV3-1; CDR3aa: CASSQNLAVLRSNEQFF; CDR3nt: TGTGCCAGCAGCCAGAACCTAGCGGTCCTAAGATCCAATGAGCAGTTCTTC
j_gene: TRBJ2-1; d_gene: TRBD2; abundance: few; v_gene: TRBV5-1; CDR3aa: CASSLSPGLAGVEQFF; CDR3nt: TGCGCCAGCAGCTTGTCCCCAGGACTAGCGGGAGTCGAGCAGTTCTTC
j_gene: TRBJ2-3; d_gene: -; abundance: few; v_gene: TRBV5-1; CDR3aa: CASGIEGGYSTDTQYF; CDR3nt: TGCGCCAGCGGAATCGAAGGGGGGTATAGCACAGATACGCAGTATTTT
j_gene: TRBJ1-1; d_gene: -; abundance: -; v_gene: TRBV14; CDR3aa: CASSQKGNTEAFF; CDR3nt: TGTGCCAGCAGCCAGAAGGGGAACACTGAAGCTTTCTTT
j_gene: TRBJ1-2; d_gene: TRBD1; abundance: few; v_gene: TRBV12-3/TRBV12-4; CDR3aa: CASSLAEGGVYGYTF; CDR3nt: TGTGCCAGCAGTTTAGCGGAAGGGGGCGTCTATGGCTACACCTTC
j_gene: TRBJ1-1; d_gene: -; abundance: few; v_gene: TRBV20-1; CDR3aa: CSARENLMNTEAFF; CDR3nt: TGCAGTGCTAGAGAAAACCTGATGAACACTGAAGCTTTCTTT
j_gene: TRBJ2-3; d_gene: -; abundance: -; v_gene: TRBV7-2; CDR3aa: CASSLVARATDTQYF; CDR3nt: TGTGCCAGCAGCTTAGTAGCCCGAGCTACAGATACGCAGTATTTT
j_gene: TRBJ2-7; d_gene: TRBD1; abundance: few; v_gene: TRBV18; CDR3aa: CASSPTGRAYEQYF; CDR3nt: TGTGCCAGCTCACCGACAGGGCGGGCCTACGAGCAGTACTTC
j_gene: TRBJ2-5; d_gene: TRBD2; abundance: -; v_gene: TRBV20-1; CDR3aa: CSARAAGVETQYF; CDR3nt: TGCAGTGCTAGAGCGGCGGGAGTAGAGACCCAGTACTTC
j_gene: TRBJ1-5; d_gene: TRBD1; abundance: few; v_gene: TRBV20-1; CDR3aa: CSAQGQGYSSNQPQHF; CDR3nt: TGCAGTGCGCAGGGACAGGGGTACAGTAGTAATCAGCCCCAGCATTTT
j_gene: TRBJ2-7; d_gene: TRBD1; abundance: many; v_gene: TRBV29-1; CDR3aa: CSVVRQGSSYEQYF; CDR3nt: TGCAGCGTTGTCCGACAGGGGAGCTCCTACGAGCAGTACTTC
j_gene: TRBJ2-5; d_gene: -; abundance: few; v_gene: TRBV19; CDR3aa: CASSILAAETQYF; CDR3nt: TGTGCCAGTAGTATACTAGCAGCCGAGACCCAGTACTTC
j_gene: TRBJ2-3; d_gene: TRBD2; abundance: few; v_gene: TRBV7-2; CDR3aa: CASSLDLLAGTTDTQYF; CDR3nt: TGTGCCAGCAGCTTAGATTTGCTAGCGGGGACCACAGATACGCAGTATTTT
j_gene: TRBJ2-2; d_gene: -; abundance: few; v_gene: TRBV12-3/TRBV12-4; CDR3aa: CASSFSGRVTGELFF; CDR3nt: TGTGCCAGCAGTTTCTCTGGTCGCGTTACCGGGGAGCTGTTTTTT
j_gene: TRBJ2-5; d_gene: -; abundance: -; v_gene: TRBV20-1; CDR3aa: CTRLDPRGETQYF; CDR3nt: TGCACCCGTCTAGACCCTAGGGGGGAGACCCAGTACTTC
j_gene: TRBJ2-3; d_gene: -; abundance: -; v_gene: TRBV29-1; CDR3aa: CSARGDKGIDTQYF; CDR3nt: TGCAGTGCTCGGGGGGACAAGGGTATAGATACGCAGTATTTT
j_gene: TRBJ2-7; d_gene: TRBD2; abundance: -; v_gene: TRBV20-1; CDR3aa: CSARGLAGDTREQYF; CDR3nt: TGCAGTGCTAGAGGACTAGCGGGGGACACTCGCGAGCAGTACTTC
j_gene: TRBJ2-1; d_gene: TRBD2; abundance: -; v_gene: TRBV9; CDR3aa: CASSVEGQRGDPYNEQFF; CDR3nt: TGTGCCAGCAGCGTAGAGGGTCAGCGGGGGGACCCCTACAATGAGCAGTTCTTC
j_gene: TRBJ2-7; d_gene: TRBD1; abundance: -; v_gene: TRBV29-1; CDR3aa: CSVVTGTGGSYEQCF; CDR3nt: TGCAGCGTTGTTACCGGGACAGGGGGCTCCTACGAGCAGTGCTTC
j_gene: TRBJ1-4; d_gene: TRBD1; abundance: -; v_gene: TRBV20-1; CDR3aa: CSAPTGALNEKLFF; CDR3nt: TGCAGTGCGCCGACAGGGGCGTTAAATGAAAAACTGTTTTTT
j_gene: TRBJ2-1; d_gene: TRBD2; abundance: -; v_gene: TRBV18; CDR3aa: CASSNTGTRDNEQFF; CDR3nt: TGTGCCAGCTCGAATACCGGGACTAGGGACAATGAGCAGTTCTTC
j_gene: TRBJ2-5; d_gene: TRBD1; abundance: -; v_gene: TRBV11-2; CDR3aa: CASSLDWTGGTQYF; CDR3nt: TGTGCCAGCAGCTTAGATTGGACAGGGGGGACCCAGTACTTC
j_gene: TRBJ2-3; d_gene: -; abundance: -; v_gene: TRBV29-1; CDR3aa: CSVDGPSLGTDTQYF; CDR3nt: TGCAGCGTTGATGGTCCCTCCCTCGGCACAGATACGCAGTATTTT
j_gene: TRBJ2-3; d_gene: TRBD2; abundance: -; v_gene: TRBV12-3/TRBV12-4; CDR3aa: CADSSGGRSDTQYF; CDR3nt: TGTGCAGACTCTAGCGGGGGGAGGTCAGATACGCAGTATTTT
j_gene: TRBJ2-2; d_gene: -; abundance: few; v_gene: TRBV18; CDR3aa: CASSPNPSLTGELFF; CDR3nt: TGTGCCAGCTCACCAAACCCTTCTCTTACCGGGGAGCTGTTTTTT
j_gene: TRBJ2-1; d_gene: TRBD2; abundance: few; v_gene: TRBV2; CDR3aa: CASNPWTSGANEQFF; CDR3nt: TGTGCCAGCAACCCTTGGACTAGCGGGGCCAATGAGCAGTTCTTC
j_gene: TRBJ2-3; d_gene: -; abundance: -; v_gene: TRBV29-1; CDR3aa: CSGARDITGDTQYF; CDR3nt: TGCAGCGGGGCCCGGGACATCACGGGAGATACGCAGTATTTT